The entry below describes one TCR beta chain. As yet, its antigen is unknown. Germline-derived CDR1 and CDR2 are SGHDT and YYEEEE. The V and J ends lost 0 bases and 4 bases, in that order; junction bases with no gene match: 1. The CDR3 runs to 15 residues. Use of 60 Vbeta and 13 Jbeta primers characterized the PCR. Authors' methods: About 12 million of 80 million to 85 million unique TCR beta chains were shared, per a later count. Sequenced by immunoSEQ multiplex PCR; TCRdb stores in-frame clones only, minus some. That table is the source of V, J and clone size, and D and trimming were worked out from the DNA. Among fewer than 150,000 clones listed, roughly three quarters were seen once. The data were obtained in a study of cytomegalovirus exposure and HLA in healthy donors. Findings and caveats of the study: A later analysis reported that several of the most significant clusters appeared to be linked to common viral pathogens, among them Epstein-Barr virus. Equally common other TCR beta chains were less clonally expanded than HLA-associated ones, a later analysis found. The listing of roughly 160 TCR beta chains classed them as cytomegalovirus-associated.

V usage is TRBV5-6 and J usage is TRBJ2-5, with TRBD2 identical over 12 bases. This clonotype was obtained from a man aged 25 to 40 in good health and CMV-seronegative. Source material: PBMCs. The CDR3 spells CASSLVGLAGETQYF. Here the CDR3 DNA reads TGTGCCAGCAGCTTGGTGGGACTAGCGGGAGAGACCCAGTACTTC.